This T cell receptor beta chain was sequenced in a study of CXCR3-negative and CXCR3-positive naive CD8 T cells (dated by TCRdb to between 2018 and 2021). Regarding the study in general: Approximately 130 million TRB reads were obtained in total, roughly 1.5 +/- 0.3 million reads per library. Diversity and physicochemical repertoire analyses covered approximately 10 donors pooled from two independent experiments. The TRBV-TRBJ cluster analysis covered naive subsets from a handful of donors and memory cells from 3 donors.

Points on this clonotype: It lacks a known antigen.

These reads were obtained on a NextSeq 550. The Human TCR Profiling Kit (MiLaboratory) was used to prepare UMI-labeled 5' RACE TRB cDNA libraries. The full amount of extracted RNA was used for cDNA synthesis, and the full amount of resulting cDNA was used for PCR amplification. Libraries were prepared in parallel using an identical number of PCR cycles. The original methods were these. About 54,000 +/- 9,700 unique UMI-labeled TRB cDNA molecules per library were extracted with MIGEC and MiXCR, with at least two reads per UMI required. On average, each library contained about 40,000 +/- 10,000 functional in-frame TRB CDR3 nucleotide clonotypes without stop codons. After each sample was downsampled to 5000 UMI-labeled TRB molecules, VDJtools was used to calculate diversity metrics such as normalized Shannon-Wiener and Chao1. VDJtools was used to calculate clonotype-size-weighted physicochemical properties of the central five CDR3 residues, namely interaction energy, strength, volume and Kidera factor 4. The reads were reprocessed in TCRdb, with one entry per CDR3 protein sequence and no accompanying DNA. None of the V and J calls come from the authors' own analysis; TCRdb made them. The sample's table covers approximately 59,000 distinct CDR3 sequences. About 0.68% of the sample rests with the top ten.

Paper-wide results and their limitations: Both naive subsets had comparably high repertoire diversity, while memory CD8+ T cells had much lower repertoire diversity. Because surface CD5, which has been linked to self-reactivity in mice, was comparable between naive subsets, TCR interaction strength was also inferred from TRB CDR3 physicochemical properties. TRB CDR3s from CXCR3-positive naive cells showed higher hydrophobicity (lower Kidera factor 4), lower energy, and higher strength and volume indices than CXCR3-negative naive cells. Because CXCR3 expression was partially decreased after cryopreservation, freshly isolated PBMCs were used for most assays. Similar TRBV-TRBJ usage was shown by naive CXCR3-negative and CXCR3-positive cells from the same donor, whereas distinct patterns were shown by memory cells.

For every CD8+ T cell subset, a few hundred thousand cells were flow-sorted straight into RLT lysis buffer, and each subset was sorted in triplicate. To keep memory contaminants out, a stringent definition of naive CD8+ T cells was applied: CD45RO-CCR7+CD27+CD95-. Peripheral blood mononuclear cells were isolated from buffy coats by standard density gradient centrifugation. A FACSAria III was used to flow-sort naive CXCR3-negative and CXCR3-positive CD8+ T cells. Total RNA was extracted from sorted cells using an RNeasy Mini Kit. The germline V gene encodes CDR1 MDHEN and CDR2 SYDVKM. The CDR3 numbers 14 residues from cysteine through phenylalanine. Only the protein is available.

Sequencing was done on a sample of naive CXCR3+ CD8+ T cells from blood. The cell subset or site tag for this specimen amounts to: CD45RO-CCR7+CD27+CD95- naive CD8+ T cells expressing CXCR3 (TNR3+). The TCR originated in a human donor in good health. Some clones in this sample may be carry-over from other donors' samples. This sequence uses TRBV28 and TRBJ2-1; TCRdb's D call, TRBD2, is unchecked because there is no DNA. The CDR3 here reads CASRFAGGNNEQFF. The CDR3 plus the reference TRBV28 and TRBJ2-1 genes for the other parts give the full variable domain: DVKVTQSSRYLVKRTGEKVFLECVQDMDHENMFWYRQDPGLGLRLIYFSYDVKMKEKGDIPEGYSVSREKKERFSLILESASTNQTSMYLCASRFAGGNNEQFFGPGTRLTVL.